The present T cell receptor beta chain was sequenced within a study of T cell repertoires in cytomegalovirus infection. V lost 4 bases and J lost 1, with 7 bases in between. The CDR3 length is 13 residues. CDR1 is SNHLY, CDR2 FYNNEI, per germline. TCRdb re-called the reads through MiXCR, storing one row per CDR3 protein. The sample yields approximately 110,000 distinct CDR3 sequences, around 45% seen once. To note about this clonotype: The antigen is not known.

V is TRBV2 and J is TRBJ1-2; D uncertain. This sequence was found in a human donor in good health (CMV status not recorded). Some clones in this sample may be carry-over from other donors' samples. The material was CD8+ T cells from cultured PBMCs, obtained from culture after CMV antigen stimulation. The CDR3 DNA reads TGTGCCAGCAGTGCAGGATTTAACTATGGCTACACCTTC. Protein product: CASSAGFNYGYTF.